One and the same sample provided the 7 T cell receptor beta chains below, sequenced in a study of blood T cell repertoires in COVID-19. Assay used: immunoSEQ multiplex PCR; TCRdb lists only in-frame clones, some missing. This table has approximately 290,000 clones, approximately 90% appearing once. The sequenced sample consisted of peripheral blood. All receptors come from a woman between 55 and 75 years old with acute or convalescent COVID-19.

V and J are TRBV15 and TRBJ2-2; TRBD1 agrees at 7 bases. In germline, CDR1 is LNHNV, CDR2 YYDKDF (reference sequence). This CDR3 comprises 15 residues. J gave up 5 bases and V 2 bases, and 5 bases lay outside the gene matches. The CDR3 DNA sequence: TGTGCCACCAGCAGACAGACAGGGATGACCGGGGAGCTGTTTTTT. This sequence encodes CATSRQTGMTGELFF. Filled out from reference TRBV15 and TRBJ2-2, the complete variable domain reads DAMVIQNPRYQVTQFGKPVTLSCSQTLNHNVMYWYQQKSSQAPKLLFHYYDKDFNNEADTPDNFQSRRPNTSFCFLDIRSPGLGDTAMYLCATSRQTGMTGELFFGEGSRLTVL.

The genes are TRBV6-2 or TRBV6-3 and TRBJ2-7, with 13 bases lining up with TRBD2. CDR1 is MNHEY and CDR2 is SVGEGT in the germline V gene. The J segment lost 13 bases and the V segment lost 5 bases, leaving 8 bases of the junction unmatched. The CDR3 sequence is 13 residues long. CDR3 loop: CASSGTSGTLPYF. The CDR3, as DNA: TGTGCCAGCAGTGGGACTAGCGGGACTTTACCCTACTTC.

The chain employs TRBV4-3 and TRBJ1-1, with no clear D. The CDR3 is 14 amino acids. The germline V gene encodes CDR1 LGHNA and CDR2 YSLEER. Trimming took 4 bases from V and 3 from J, leaving 12 bases between them. DNA for the CDR3: TGCGCCAGCAGCCTCTCCCACGGGGACACTGAAGCTTTCTTT. It codes for CASSLSHGDTEAFF.

The CDR3 loop reads CASSLVTGEVAKNIQYF. CDR3 in DNA: TGCGCCAGCAGCTTGGTTACGGGGGAAGTAGCCAAAAACATTCAGTACTTC. The V gene is TRBV5-1, the J gene TRBJ2-4; weak D call: TRBD2 (6 bases). The V end lost 0 bases, the J end lost 0 bases, and 13 bases lay between the germline ends. Germline V lookup: CDR1 SGHRS, CDR2 YFSETQ. The CDR3 loop spans 17 amino acids.

V gene TRBV4-1 combines with J gene TRBJ1-1; D is ambiguous. CDR1 and CDR2 from the germline V gene are MGHRA and YSYEKL. This CDR3 is 15 amino acids long. V lost 0 bases to trimming and J lost 7 bases, with 15 bases between them. The CDR3 nucleotides are TGCGCCAGCAGCCAAGATGGGAACTCGGCGGGTGAAGCTTTCTTT. This gives the protein CASSQDGNSAGEAFF.

The genes are TRBV5-4 and TRBJ1-4; 7 nucleotides line up with TRBD1. The CDR3 totals 14 residues. V shed 0 bases and J 8 bases; nucleotides not matched to a gene: 4. Germline loops: CDR1 SGHNT, CDR2 YYREEE (reference sequence). In DNA form, the CDR3 reads TGTGCCAGCAGCTTGGGACAGGGTCGGGAAAAACTGTTTTTT. Protein product: CASSLGQGREKLFF.

The V and J genes are TRBV5-1 and TRBJ1-4; TRBD1 might be the D (6 bases). V was trimmed by 4 bases and J by 3 bases, leaving 16 bases between them. CDR1 is SGHRS, CDR2 YFSETQ, per germline. The CDR3 has 16 amino acids. This CDR3 reads CASSPPTGPSNEKLFF. CDR3 coding DNA: TGCGCCAGCAGCCCACCAACAGGGCCTTCTAATGAAAAACTGTTTTTT.